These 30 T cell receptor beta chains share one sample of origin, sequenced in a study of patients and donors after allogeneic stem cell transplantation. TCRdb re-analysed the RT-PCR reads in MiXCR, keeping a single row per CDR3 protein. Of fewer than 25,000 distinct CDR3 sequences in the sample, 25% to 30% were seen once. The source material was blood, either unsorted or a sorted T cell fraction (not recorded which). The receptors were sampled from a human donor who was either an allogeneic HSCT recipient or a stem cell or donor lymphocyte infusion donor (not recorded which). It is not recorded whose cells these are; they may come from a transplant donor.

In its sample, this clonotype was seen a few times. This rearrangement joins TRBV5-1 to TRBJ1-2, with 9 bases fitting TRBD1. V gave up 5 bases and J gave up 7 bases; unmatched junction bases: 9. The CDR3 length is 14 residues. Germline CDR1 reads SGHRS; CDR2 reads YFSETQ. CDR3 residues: CASSYDRGKFGYTF. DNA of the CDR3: TGCGCCAGCAGTTACGACAGGGGGAAATTTGGCTACACCTTC.

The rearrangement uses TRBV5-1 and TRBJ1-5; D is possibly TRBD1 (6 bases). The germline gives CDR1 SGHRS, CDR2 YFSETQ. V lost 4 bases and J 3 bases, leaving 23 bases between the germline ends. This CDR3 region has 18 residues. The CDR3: CASSPGGAGARVNQPQHF. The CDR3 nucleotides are TGCGCCAGCAGCCCTGGAGGTGCGGGGGCGCGTGTCAATCAGCCCCAGCATTTT.

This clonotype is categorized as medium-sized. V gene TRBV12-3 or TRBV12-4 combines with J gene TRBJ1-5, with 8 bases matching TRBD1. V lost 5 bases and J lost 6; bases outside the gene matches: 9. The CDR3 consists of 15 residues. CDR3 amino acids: CASSLRTGRGQPQHF. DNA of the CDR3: TGTGCCAGCAGTCTCCGGACAGGGAGGGGTCAGCCCCAGCATTTT.

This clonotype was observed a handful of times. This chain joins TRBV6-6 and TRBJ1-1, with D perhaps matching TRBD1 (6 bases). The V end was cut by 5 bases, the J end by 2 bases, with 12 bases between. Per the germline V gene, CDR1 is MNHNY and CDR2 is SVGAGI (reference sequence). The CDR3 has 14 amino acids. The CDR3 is CASSLDRGNTEAFF. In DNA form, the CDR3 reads TGTGCCAGCAGTCTGGACAGAGGAAACACTGAAGCTTTCTTT.

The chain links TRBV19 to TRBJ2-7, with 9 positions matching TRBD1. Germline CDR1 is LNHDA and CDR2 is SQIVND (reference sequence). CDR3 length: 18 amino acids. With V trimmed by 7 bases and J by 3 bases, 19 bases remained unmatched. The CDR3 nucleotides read TGTGCCAGTACCCCAGGACAGGGGAAGGCTATTGGAGGCTACGAGCAGTACTTC. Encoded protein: CASTPGQGKAIGGYEQYF. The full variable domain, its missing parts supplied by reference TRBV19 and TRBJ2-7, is DGGITQSPKYLFRKEGQNVTLSCEQNLNHDAMYWYRQDPGQGLRLIYYSQIVNDFQKGDIAEGYSVSREKKESFPLTVTSAQKNPTAFYLCASTPGQGKAIGGYEQYFGPGTRLTVT.

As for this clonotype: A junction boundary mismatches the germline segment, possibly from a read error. Here the CDR3 DNA reads TGCAGTGCCAGAGCCCAGGATGAAGCTTTCTTT. Translated, it gives CSARAQDEAFF. This chain connects TRBV20-1 to TRBJ1-1; D unclear. This CDR3 comprises 11 residues. Germline V gives CDR1 DFQATT, CDR2 SNEGSKA (reference sequence).

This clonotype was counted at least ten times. The CDR3 region has the DNA TGTGCCAGCGAGGTATTGTATTCACCCCTCCACTTT. This translates into CASEVLYSPLHF. V usage is TRBV6-1 and J usage is TRBJ1-6; D is unclear. CDR1 MNHNS and CDR2 SASEGT come from the germline V gene. The CDR3 spans 12 residues. Trimming cost V 8 bases and J 8 bases, with 10 bases left between them.

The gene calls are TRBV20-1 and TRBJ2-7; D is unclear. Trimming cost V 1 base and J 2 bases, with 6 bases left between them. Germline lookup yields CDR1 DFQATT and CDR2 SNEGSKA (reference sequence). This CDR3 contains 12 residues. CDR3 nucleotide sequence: TGCAGTGCTAGAGGGTTAACCTACGAGCAGTACGTC. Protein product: CSARGLTYEQYV.

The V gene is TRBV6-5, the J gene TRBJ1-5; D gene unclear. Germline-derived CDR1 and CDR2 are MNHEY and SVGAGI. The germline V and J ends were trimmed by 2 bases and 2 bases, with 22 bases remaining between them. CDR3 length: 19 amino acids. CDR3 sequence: CASSYQDPRVFTGNQPQHF. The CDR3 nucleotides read TGTGCCAGCAGTTACCAGGACCCGAGGGTGTTTACGGGCAATCAGCCCCAGCATTTT.

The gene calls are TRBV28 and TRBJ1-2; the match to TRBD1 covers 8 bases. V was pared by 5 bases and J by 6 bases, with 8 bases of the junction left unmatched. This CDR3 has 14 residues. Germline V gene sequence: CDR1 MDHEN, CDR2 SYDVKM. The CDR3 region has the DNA TGTGCCAGCAGTACGACAGGGGAATGGAATGGCTACACCTTC. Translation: CASSTTGEWNGYTF.

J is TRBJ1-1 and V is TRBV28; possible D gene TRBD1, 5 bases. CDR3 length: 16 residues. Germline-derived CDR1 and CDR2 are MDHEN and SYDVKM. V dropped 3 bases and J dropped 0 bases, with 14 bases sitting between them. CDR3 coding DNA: TGTGCCAGCAGTTTTACGGGGACCGTGGTGAACACTGAAGCTTTCTTT. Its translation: CASSFTGTVVNTEAFF.

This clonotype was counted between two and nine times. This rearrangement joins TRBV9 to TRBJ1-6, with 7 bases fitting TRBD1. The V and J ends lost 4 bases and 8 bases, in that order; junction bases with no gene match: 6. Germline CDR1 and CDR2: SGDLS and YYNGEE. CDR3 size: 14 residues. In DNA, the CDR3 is TGTGCCAGCAGCCCTCGGACAGGAGATTCACCCCTCCACTTT. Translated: CASSPRTGDSPLHF.

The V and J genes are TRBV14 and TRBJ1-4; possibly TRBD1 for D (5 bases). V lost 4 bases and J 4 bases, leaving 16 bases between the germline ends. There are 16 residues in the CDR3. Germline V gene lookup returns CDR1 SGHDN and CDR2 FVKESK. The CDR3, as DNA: TGTGCCAGCAGCCCCCGGCTAAGGGGTGTTAATGAAAAACTGTTTTTT. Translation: CASSPRLRGVNEKLFF.

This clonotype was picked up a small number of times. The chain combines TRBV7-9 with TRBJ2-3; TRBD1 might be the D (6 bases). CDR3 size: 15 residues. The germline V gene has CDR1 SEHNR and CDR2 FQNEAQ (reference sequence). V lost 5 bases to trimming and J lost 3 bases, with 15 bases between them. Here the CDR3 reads CASSHRTDPTDTQYF. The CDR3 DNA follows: TGTGCCAGCAGCCATCGGACAGACCCAACAGATACGCAGTATTTT.

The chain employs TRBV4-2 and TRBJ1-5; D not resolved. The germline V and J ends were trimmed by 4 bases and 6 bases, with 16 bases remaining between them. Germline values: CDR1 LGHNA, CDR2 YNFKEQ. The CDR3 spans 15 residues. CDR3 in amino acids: CASSPGRLRTQPQHF. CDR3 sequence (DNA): TGTGCCAGCAGCCCCGGGCGGTTGAGAACTCAGCCCCAGCATTTT.

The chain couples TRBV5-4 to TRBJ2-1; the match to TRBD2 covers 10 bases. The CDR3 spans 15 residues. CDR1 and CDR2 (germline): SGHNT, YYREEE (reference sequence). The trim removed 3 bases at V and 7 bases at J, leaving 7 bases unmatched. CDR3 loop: CASSSAASGGNEQFF. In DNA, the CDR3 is TGTGCCAGCAGCTCCGCGGCTAGCGGGGGAAATGAGCAGTTCTTC.

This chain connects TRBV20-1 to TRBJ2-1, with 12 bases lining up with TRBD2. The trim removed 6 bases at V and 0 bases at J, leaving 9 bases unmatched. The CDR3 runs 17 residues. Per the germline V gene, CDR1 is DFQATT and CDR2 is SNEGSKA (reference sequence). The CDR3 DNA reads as TGCAGTGCCACCACTAGCGGGGGGTCGAGCTCCTACAATGAGCAGTTCTTC. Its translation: CSATTSGGSSSYNEQFF.

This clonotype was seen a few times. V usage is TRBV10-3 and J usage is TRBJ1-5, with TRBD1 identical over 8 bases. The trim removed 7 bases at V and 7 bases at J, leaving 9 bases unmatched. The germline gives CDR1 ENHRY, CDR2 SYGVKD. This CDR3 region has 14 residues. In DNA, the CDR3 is TGTGCCATCAAGGGCAGGGGGCACAGGCAGCCCCAGCATTTT. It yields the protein CAIKGRGHRQPQHF.

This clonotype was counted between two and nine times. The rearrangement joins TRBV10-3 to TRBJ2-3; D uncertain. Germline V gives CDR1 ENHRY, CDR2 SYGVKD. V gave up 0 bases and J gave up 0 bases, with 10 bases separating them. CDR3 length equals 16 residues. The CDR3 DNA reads TGTGCCATCAGTGAGTCTAGAGCCTCTAGCACAGATACGCAGTATTTT. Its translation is CAISESRASSTDTQYF.

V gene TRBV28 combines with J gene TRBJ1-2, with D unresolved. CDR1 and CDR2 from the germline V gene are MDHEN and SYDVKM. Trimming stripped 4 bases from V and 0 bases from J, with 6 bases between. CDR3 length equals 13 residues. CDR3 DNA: TGTGCCAGCAGTTCCACTCCTAACTATGGCTACACCTTC. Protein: CASSSTPNYGYTF.

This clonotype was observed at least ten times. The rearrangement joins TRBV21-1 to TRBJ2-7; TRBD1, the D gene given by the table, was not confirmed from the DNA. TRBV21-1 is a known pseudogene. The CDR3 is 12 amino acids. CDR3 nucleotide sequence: TGTGCCAGCAGCAAGCAGGTCCCCGAGCAGTACGTC. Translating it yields CASSKQVPEQYV.

DNA for the CDR3: TGCGCCAGCAGCTTGGATGGCATGGAAGGCTACACCTTC. Translation: CASSLDGMEGYTF. The rearrangement joins TRBV5-1 to TRBJ1-2; no clear D gene. CDR1 is SGHRS and CDR2 is YFSETQ in the germline V gene. The CDR3 has 13 residues. V was clipped by 0 bases and J by 8 bases, with 11 bases between them.

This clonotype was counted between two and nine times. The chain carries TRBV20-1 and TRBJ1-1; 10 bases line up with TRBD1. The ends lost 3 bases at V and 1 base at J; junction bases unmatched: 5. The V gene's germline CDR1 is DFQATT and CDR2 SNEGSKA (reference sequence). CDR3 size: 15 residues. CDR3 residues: CSASDRGQWNTEAFF. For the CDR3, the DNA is TGCAGTGCTAGTGACAGGGGGCAGTGGAACACTGAAGCTTTCTTT.

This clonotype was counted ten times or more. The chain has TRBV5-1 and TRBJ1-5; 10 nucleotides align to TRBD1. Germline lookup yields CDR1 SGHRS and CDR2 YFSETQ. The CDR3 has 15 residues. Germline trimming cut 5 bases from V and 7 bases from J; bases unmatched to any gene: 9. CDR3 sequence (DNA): TGCGCCAGCAGTTACGGGACAGGGGATTGGCAGCCCCAGCATTTT. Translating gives CASSYGTGDWQPQHF.

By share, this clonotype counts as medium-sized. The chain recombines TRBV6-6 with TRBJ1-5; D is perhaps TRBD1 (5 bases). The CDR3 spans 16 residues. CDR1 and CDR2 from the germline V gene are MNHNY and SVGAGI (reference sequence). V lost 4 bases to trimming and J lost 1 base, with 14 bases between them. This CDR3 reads CASSLLGTASNQPQHF. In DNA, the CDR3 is TGTGCCAGCAGTTTGCTTGGGACGGCCAGCAATCAGCCCCAGCATTTT.

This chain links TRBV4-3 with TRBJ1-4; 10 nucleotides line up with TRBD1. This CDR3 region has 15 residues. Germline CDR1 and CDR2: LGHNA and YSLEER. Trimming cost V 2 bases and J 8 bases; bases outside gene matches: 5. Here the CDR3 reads CASSQLGQGREKLFF. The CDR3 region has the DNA TGCGCCAGCAGCCAATTGGGACAGGGGCGAGAAAAACTGTTTTTT.

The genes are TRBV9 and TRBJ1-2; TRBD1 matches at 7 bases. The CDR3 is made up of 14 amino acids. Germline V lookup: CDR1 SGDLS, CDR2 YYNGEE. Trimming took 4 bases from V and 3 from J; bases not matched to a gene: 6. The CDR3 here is CASSFQTGDYGYTF. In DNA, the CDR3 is TGTGCCAGCAGCTTTCAAACAGGGGACTATGGCTACACCTTC.

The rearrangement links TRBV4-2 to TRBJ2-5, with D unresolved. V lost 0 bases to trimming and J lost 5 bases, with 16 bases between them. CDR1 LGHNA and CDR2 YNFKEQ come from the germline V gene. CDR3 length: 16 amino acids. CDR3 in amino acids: CASSQDEVAGSETQYF. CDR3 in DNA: TGTGCCAGCAGCCAAGATGAGGTTGCTGGGTCTGAGACCCAGTACTTC.

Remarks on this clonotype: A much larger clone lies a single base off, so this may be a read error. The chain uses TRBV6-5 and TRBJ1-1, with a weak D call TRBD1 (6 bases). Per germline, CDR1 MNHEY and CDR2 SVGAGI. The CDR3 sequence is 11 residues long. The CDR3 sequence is CDSSRGGEAFF. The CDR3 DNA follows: TGTGACAGCAGCCGAGGGGGTGAAGCTTTCTTT.

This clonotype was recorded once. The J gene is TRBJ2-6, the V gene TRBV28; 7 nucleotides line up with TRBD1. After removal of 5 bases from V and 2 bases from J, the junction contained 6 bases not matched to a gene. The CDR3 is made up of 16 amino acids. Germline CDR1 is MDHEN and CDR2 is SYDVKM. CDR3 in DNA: TGTGCCAGCAGTGGGACAGAGGGAGCTGGGGCCAACGTCCTGACTTTC. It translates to CASSGTEGAGANVLTF.